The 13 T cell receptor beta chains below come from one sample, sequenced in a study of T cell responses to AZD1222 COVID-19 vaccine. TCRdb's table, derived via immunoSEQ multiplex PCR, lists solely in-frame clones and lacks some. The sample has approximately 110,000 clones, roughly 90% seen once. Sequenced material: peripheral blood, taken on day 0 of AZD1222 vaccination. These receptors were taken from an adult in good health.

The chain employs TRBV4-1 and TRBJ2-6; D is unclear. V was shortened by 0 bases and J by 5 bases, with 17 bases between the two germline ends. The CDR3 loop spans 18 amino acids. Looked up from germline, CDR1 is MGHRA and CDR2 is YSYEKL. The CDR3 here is CASSQDPNGRLRANVLTF. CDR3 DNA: TGCGCCAGCAGCCAAGATCCCAACGGTCGATTACGGGCCAACGTCCTGACTTTC.

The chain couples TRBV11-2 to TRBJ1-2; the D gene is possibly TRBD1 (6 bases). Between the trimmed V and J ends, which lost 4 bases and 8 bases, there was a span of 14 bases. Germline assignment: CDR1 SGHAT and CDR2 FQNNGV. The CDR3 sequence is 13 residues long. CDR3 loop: CASSWGQRGGYTF. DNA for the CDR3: TGTGCCAGCAGCTGGGGGCAAAGGGGAGGCTACACCTTC.

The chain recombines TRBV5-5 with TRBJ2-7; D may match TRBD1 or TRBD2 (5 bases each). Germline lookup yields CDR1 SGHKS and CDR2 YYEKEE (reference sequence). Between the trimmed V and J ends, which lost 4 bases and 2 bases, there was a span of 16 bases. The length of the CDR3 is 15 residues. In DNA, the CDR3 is TGTGCCAGCAGCAAGGACCGGGACCGACCCTACGAGCAGTACTTC. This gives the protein CASSKDRDRPYEQYF.

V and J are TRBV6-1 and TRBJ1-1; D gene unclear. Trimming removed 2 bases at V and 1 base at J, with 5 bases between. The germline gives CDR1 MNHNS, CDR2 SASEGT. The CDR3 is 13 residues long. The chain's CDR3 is CASSEPPNTEAFF. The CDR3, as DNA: TGTGCCAGCAGTGAACCCCCGAACACTGAAGCTTTCTTT.

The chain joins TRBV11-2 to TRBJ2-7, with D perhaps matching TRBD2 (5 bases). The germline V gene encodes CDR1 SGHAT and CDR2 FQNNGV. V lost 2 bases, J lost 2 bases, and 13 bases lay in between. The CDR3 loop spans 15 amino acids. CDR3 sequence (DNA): TGTGCCAGCAGCTTAAAGAGCGGTTGGGCCTACGAGCAGTACTTC. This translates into CASSLKSGWAYEQYF.

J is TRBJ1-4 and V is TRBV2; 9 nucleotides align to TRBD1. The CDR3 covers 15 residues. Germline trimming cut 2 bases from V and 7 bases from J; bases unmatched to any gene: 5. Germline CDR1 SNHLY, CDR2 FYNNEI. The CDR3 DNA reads TGTGCCAGCAGTGAAACGGGACAGGGTGGTGAAAAACTGTTTTTT. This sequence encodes CASSETGQGGEKLFF.

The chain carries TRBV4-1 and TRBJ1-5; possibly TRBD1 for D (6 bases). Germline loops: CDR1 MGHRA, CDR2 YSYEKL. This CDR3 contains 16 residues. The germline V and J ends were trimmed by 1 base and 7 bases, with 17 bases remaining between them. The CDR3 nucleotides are TGCGCCAGCAGCCAAGGGCCAGGGGCGCTAAAGCAGCCCCAGCATTTT. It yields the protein CASSQGPGALKQPQHF.

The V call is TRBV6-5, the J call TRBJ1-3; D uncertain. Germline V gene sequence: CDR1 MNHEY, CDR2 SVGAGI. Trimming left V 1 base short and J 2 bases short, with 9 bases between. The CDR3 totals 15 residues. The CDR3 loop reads CASSYFRGAGNTIYF. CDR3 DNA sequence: TGTGCCAGCAGTTACTTCAGAGGAGCTGGAAACACCATATATTTT.

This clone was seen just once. Here the CDR3 reads CTSSLADRDLLGTQYF. In DNA form, the CDR3 reads TGCACCAGCAGCCTAGCGGACAGGGATCTCCTCGGTACGCAGTATTTT. The chain links TRBV1 to TRBJ2-3; no check of the table's D call, TRBD1, against the DNA was made. TRBV1 is a pseudogene segment. The CDR3 sequence is 16 residues long.

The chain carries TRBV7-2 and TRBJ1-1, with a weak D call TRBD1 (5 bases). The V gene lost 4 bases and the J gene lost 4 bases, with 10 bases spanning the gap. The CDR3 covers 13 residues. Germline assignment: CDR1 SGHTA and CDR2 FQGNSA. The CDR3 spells CASSYGGITEAFF. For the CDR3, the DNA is TGTGCCAGCAGCTACGGGGGTATCACTGAAGCTTTCTTT.

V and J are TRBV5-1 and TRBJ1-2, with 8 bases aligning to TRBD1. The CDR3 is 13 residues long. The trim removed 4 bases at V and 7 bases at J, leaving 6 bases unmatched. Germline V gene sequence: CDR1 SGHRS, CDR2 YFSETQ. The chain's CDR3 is CASSQDRVSGYTF. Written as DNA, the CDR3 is TGCGCCAGCAGCCAGGACAGGGTCAGTGGCTACACCTTC.

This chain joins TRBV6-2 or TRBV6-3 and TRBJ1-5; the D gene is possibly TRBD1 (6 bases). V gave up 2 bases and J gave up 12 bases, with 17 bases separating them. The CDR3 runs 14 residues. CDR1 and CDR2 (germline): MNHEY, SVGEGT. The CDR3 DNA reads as TGTGCCAGCAGTTACGATTTAGGGGGGGGTCTCCAGCATTTT. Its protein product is CASSYDLGGGLQHF.

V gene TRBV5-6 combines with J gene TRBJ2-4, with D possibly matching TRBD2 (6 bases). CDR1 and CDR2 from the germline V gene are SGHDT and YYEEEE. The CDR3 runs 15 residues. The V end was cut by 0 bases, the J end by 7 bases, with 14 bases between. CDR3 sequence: CASSLGLRAGNIQYF. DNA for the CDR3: TGTGCCAGCAGCTTGGGATTGAGGGCGGGGAACATTCAGTACTTC.